This entry lists 14 T cell receptor beta chains sequenced from one sample in a study of blood T cell repertoires in COVID-19. Produced via immunoSEQ multiplex PCR; TCRdb's table is partial and in-frame only. This sample has about 120,000 clones; 82% occur once, and the top ten carry around 7.6%. The specimen was peripheral blood. The receptors originated from a man aged 70 or older with active or convalescent COVID-19.

The rearrangement joins TRBV19 to TRBJ1-6; 9 bases fit TRBD1. The junction had 11 bases not matched to a gene; V was cut back by 10 bases and J by 7 bases. The length of the CDR3 is 15 residues. Germline V CDR1 and CDR2: LNHDA, SQIVND (reference sequence). The CDR3 is CATDSGQGKNSPLHF. The CDR3 DNA is TGTGCCACCGATTCCGGACAGGGGAAGAATTCACCCCTCCACTTT. Complete variable domain (other parts from reference TRBV19 and TRBJ1-6): DGGITQSPKYLFRKEGQNVTLSCEQNLNHDAMYWYRQDPGQGLRLIYYSQIVNDFQKGDIAEGYSVSREKKESFPLTVTSAQKNPTAFYLCATDSGQGKNSPLHFGNGTRLTVT.

This chain links TRBV27 with TRBJ1-5; tentative D call: TRBD1 (5 bases). The CDR3 length is 13 residues. V shed 2 bases and J shed 5 bases, with 7 bases lying between them. Germline V gene sequence: CDR1 MNHEY, CDR2 SMNVEV (reference sequence). The CDR3 loop reads CASSLQGDQPQHF. The CDR3 DNA reads TGTGCCAGCAGTTTACAGGGCGATCAGCCCCAGCATTTT.

The chain has TRBV3-1 (or the pseudogene TRBV3-2) and TRBJ1-3; a weak D match, TRBD1 (5 bases). Trimming took 4 bases from V and 11 from J, leaving 18 bases between them. This CDR3 comprises 14 residues. The germline CDR1 and CDR2 sequences are LGHDT and YNNKEL (reference sequence). This chain's CDR3 is CASSPDKGPGAIYF. The CDR3 DNA follows: TGTGCCAGCAGCCCTGATAAGGGGCCCGGCGCCATATATTTT.

This clone was seen once. This rearrangement joins TRBV5-1 to TRBJ1-5; 8 bases fit TRBD1. The V segment lost 0 bases and the J segment 4 bases; nucleotides outside the gene matches: 3. Germline CDR1 reads SGHRS; CDR2 reads YFSETQ. CDR3 length: 15 amino acids. CDR3 sequence (DNA): TGCGCCAGCAGCTTGGGGGGACAGGAGAATCAGCCCCAGCATTTT. Encoded protein: CASSLGGQENQPQHF.

This rearrangement joins TRBV5-1 to TRBJ2-7; D gene ambiguous. The V gene lost 2 bases and the J gene lost 6 bases, with 12 bases spanning the gap. The CDR3 runs 13 residues. Germline V gives CDR1 SGHRS, CDR2 YFSETQ. CDR3 bases: TGCGCCAGCAGCTTTCAGGATGCGATCGAGCAGTACTTC. As protein: CASSFQDAIEQYF.

The chain couples TRBV19 to TRBJ1-3, with a tentative D call TRBD1 (6 bases). Germline-derived CDR1 and CDR2 are LNHDA and SQIVND (reference sequence). V lost 6 bases and J 3 bases, leaving 15 bases between the germline ends. This CDR3 comprises 15 residues. CDR3 DNA: TGTGCCAGTAGCCCGCCCAGGGGCGGTGGAAACACCATATATTTT. This codes for CASSPPRGGGNTIYF.

The genes are TRBV4-1 and TRBJ2-3; D perhaps matches TRBD2 (6 bases). The CDR3 has 16 amino acids. Trimming removed 3 bases at V and 1 base at J, with 14 bases between. Per germline, CDR1 MGHRA and CDR2 YSYEKL. In DNA, the CDR3 is TGCGCCAGCAGCCACCCAGTAGCGGACCGCACAGATACGCAGTATTTT. This translates into CASSHPVADRTDTQYF.

V gene TRBV5-1 combines with J gene TRBJ2-1; a weak D match, TRBD1 (6 bases). V was shortened by 1 base and J by 2 bases, with 13 bases between the two germline ends. CDR1 SGHRS and CDR2 YFSETQ come from the germline V gene. The CDR3 covers 16 residues. CDR3 protein: CASSLNFRGTYNEQFF. CDR3 nucleotide sequence: TGCGCCAGCAGCTTGAATTTCAGGGGCACCTACAATGAGCAGTTCTTC.

This chain links TRBV10-3 with TRBJ1-2; TRBD1 matches at 10 bases. The CDR3 extends over 14 amino acids. Germline-derived CDR1 and CDR2 are ENHRY and SYGVKD. After removal of 0 bases from V and 8 bases from J, the junction contained 3 bases not matched to a gene. As DNA, the CDR3 is TGTGCCATCAGTGAGTCGAGGGACAGGGGAGGCTACACCTTC. It yields the protein CAISESRDRGGYTF.

The J gene is TRBJ1-2, the V gene TRBV6-5, with D possibly being TRBD1 (5 bases). V was cut by 4 bases and J by 4 bases, with 10 bases left in between. The CDR3 sequence is 13 residues long. Germline CDR1 reads MNHEY; CDR2 reads SVGAGI. CDR3 residues: CASSLKGAYGYTF. The CDR3 DNA is TGTGCCAGCAGTTTGAAAGGGGCCTATGGCTACACCTTC.

This clone was detected a few times. The V call is TRBV4-3, the J call TRBJ1-3; the match to TRBD1 covers 7 bases. Germline V gives CDR1 LGHNA, CDR2 YSLEER. The CDR3 is made up of 20 amino acids. V shed 6 bases, J shed 0 bases, and the junction held 20 bases outside the gene matches. The CDR3 DNA is TGCGCCAGCAGTCAAACGGCGGTGGGCAGGGGGAAGGGCTCTGGAAACACCATATATTTT. Amino acid sequence: CASSQTAVGRGKGSGNTIYF.

The chain links TRBV13 to TRBJ2-2; maybe TRBD2 (6 bases). The CDR3 runs to 17 residues. The V end lost 3 bases, the J end lost 0 bases, and 14 bases lay between the germline ends. The germline V gene has CDR1 PRHDT and CDR2 FYEKMQ (reference sequence). CDR3 in amino acids: CASSFLEGIANTGELFF. The CDR3 DNA follows: TGTGCCAGCAGCTTTCTGGAGGGGATCGCGAACACCGGGGAGCTGTTTTTT.

CDR3 amino acids: CASKLGIAGNQPQHF. DNA of the CDR3: TGCGCCAGCAAACTGGGTATAGCAGGCAATCAGCCCCAGCATTTT. The chain carries TRBV5-1 and TRBJ1-5; D is uncertain. This CDR3 has 15 residues. The germline V and J ends were trimmed by 6 bases and 2 bases, with 15 bases remaining between them. CDR1 and CDR2 from the germline V gene are SGHRS and YFSETQ.

The J gene is TRBJ2-1, the V gene TRBV14, with unresolved D. CDR3 length equals 13 residues. Germline V gene sequence: CDR1 SGHDN, CDR2 FVKESK. V was cut by 4 bases and J by 6 bases, with 10 bases left in between. This CDR3 reads CASSRPPVNEQFF. The DNA for the CDR3 is TGTGCCAGCAGCCGGCCCCCCGTCAATGAGCAGTTCTTC. The variable domain in full, completed from reference TRBV14 and TRBJ2-1, reads EAGVTQFPSHSVIEKGQTVTLRCDPISGHDNLYWYRRVMGKEIKFLLHFVKESKQDESGMPNNRFLAERTGGTYSTLKVQPAELEDSGVYFCASSRPPVNEQFFGPGTRLTVL.